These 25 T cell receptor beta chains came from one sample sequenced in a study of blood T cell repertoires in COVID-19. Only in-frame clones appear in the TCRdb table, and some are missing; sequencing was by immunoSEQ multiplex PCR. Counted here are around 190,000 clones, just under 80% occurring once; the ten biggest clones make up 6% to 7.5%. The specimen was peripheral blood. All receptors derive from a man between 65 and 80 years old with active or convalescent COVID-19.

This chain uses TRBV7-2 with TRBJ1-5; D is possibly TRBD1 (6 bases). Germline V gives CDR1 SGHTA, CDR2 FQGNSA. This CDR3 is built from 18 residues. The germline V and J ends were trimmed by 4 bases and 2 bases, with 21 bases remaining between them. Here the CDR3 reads CASSSEAGGQGRNQPQHF. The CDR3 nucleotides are TGTGCCAGCAGCTCCGAGGCGGGGGGGCAGGGGCGCAATCAGCCCCAGCATTTT.

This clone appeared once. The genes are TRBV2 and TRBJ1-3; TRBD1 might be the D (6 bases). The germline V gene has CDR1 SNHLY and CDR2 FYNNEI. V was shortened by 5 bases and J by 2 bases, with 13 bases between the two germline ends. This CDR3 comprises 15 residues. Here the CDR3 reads CASSLRGGPGNTIYF. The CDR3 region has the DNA TGTGCCAGCAGTCTAAGGGGGGGACCTGGAAACACCATATATTTT. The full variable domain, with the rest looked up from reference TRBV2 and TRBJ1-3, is EPEVTQTPSHQVTQMGQEVILRCVPISNHLYFYWYRQILGQKVEFLVSFYNNEISEKSEIFDDQFSVERPDGSNFTLKIRSTKLEDSAMYFCASSLRGGPGNTIYFGEGSWLTVV.

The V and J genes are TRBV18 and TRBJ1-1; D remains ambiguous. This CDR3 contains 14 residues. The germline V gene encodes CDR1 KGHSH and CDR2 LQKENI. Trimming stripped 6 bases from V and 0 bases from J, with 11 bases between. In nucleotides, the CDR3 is TGTGCCAGCTCTCCCTTGGCGGTGAACACTGAAGCTTTCTTT. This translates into CASSPLAVNTEAFF. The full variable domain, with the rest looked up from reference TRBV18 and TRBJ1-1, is NAGVMQNPRHLVRRRGQEARLRCSPMKGHSHVYWYRQLPEEGLKFMVYLQKENIIDESGMPKERFSAEFPKEGPSILRIQQVVRGDSAAYFCASSPLAVNTEAFFGQGTRLTVV.

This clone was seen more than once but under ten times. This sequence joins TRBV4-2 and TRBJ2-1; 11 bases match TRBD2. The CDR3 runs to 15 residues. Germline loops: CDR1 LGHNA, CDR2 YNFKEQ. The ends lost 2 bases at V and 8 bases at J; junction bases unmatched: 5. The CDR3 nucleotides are TGTGCCAGCAGCCAAACTAGCGGGGGCGAGGATGAGCAGTTCTTC. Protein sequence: CASSQTSGGEDEQFF.

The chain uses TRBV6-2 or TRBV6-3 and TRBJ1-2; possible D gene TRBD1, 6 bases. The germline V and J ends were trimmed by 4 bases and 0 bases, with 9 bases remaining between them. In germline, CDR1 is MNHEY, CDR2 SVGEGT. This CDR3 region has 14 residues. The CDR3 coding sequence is TGTGCCAGCAGTTCGGGGGGCGCTAACTATGGCTACACCTTC. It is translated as CASSSGGANYGYTF.

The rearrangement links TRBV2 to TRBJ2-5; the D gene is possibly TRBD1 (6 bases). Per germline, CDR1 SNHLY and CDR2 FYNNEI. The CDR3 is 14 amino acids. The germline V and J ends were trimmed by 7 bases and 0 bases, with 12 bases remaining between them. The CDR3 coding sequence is TGTGCCAGCAACCTGAGGGGGAACCAAGAGACCCAGTACTTC. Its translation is CASNLRGNQETQYF.

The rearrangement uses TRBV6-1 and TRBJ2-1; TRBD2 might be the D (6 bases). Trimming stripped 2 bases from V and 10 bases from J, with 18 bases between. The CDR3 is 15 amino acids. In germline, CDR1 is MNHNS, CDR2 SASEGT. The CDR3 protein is CASSENSGGTGEQFF. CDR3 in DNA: TGTGCCAGCAGTGAAAACAGCGGCGGGACGGGGGAGCAGTTCTTC.

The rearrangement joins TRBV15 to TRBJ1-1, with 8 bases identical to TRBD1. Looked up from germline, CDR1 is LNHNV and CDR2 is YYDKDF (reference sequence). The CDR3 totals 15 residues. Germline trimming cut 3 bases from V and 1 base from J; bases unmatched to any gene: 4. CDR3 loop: CATSRAGTGNTEAFF. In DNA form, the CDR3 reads TGTGCCACCAGCAGGGCCGGGACAGGGAACACTGAAGCTTTCTTT.

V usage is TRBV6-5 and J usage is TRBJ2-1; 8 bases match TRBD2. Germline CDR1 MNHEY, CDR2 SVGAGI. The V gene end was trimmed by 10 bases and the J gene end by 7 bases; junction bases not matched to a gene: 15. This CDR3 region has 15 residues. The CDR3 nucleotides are TGTGCCACCCATCGCGCGGGGGGCACTGGAAATGAGCAGTTCTTC. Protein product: CATHRAGGTGNEQFF.

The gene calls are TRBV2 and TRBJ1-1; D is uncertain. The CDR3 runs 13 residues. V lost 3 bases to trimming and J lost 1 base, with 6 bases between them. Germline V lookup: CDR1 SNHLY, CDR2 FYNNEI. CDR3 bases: TGTGCCAGCAGTGAGCAGGAGAACACTGAAGCTTTCTTT. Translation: CASSEQENTEAFF.

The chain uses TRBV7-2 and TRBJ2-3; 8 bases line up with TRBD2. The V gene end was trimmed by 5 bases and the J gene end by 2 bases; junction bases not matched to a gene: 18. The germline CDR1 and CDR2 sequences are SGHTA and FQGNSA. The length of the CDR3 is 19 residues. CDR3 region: CASSPQGGGGLGTTDTQYF. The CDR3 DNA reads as TGTGCCAGCAGCCCCCAGGGAGGGGGGGGACTAGGGACCACAGATACGCAGTATTTT.

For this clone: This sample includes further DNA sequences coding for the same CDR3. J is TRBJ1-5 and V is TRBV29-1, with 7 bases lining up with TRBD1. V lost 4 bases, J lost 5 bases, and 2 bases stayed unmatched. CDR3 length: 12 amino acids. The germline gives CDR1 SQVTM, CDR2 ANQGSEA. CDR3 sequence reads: CSVGQGDQPQHF. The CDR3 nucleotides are TGCAGCGTTGGACAGGGTGATCAGCCCCAGCATTTT.

CDR3 coding DNA: TGTGCCAGCAGCCTGGGACAGGGTAAGAACAATCAGCCCCAGCATTTT. Its protein is CASSLGQGKNNQPQHF. The rearrangement uses TRBV5-6 and TRBJ1-5; 9 bases align to TRBD1. The CDR3 has 16 residues. Germline lookup yields CDR1 SGHDT and CDR2 YYEEEE. The V gene end was trimmed by 4 bases and the J gene end by 3 bases; junction bases not matched to a gene: 8. Drawing the rest from reference TRBV5-6 and TRBJ1-5, the complete variable domain is DAGVTQSPTHLIKTRGQQVTLRCSPKSGHDTVSWYQQALGQGPQFIFQYYEEEERQRGNFPDRFSGHQFPNYSSELNVNALLLGDSALYLCASSLGQGKNNQPQHFGDGTRLSIL.

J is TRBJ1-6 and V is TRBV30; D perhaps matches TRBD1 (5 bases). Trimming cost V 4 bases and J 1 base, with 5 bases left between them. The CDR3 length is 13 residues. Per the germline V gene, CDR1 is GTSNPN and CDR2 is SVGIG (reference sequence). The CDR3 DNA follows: TGTGCCTGGACAGGGTCCTATAATTCACCCCTCCACTTT. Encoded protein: CAWTGSYNSPLHF.

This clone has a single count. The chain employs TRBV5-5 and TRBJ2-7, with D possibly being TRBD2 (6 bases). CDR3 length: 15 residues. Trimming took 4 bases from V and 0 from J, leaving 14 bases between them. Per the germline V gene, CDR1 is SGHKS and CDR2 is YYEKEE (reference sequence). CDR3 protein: CASSRSGPGSYEQYF. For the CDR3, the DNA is TGTGCCAGCAGCCGGAGCGGGCCTGGCTCCTACGAGCAGTACTTC.

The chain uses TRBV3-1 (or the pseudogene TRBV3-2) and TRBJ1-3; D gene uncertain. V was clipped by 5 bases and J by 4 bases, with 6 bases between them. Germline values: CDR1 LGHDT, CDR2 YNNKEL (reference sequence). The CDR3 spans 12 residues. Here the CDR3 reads CASSSQGNTIYF. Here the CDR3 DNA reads TGTGCCAGCAGCTCACAGGGAAACACCATATATTTT.

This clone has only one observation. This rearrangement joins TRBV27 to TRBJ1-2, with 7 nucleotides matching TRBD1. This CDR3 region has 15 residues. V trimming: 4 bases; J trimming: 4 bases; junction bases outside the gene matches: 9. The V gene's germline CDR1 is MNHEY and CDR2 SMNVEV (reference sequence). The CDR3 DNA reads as TGTGCCAGCAGTTCTAGGACAGGAGGGAGCTATGGCTACACCTTC. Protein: CASSSRTGGSYGYTF.

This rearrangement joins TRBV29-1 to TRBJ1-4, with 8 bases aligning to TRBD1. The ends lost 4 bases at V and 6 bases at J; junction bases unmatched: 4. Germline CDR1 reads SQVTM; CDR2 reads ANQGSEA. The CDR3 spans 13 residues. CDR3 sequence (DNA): TGCAGCGTTGCCCAGGGGGCTGATGAAAAACTGTTTTTT. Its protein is CSVAQGADEKLFF.

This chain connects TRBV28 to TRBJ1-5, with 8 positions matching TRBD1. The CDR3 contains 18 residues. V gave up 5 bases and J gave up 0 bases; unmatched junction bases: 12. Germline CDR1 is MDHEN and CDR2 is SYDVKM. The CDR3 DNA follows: TGTGCCAGCAGTCGGGACAGGTCCCTTTCCCATAGCAATCAGCCCCAGCATTTT. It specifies CASSRDRSLSHSNQPQHF.

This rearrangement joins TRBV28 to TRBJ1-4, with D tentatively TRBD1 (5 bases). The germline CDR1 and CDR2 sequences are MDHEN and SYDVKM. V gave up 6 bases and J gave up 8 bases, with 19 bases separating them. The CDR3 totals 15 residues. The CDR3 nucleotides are TGTGCCAGCAGGTCTCCTTGGCAGGGAAAGGAAAAACTGTTTTTT. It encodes CASRSPWQGKEKLFF.

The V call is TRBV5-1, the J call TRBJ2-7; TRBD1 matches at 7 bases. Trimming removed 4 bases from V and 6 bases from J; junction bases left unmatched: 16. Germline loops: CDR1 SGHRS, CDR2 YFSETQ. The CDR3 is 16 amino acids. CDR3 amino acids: CASSPGATGNHAEQYF. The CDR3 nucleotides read TGCGCCAGCAGCCCAGGAGCGACAGGGAACCACGCCGAGCAGTACTTC.

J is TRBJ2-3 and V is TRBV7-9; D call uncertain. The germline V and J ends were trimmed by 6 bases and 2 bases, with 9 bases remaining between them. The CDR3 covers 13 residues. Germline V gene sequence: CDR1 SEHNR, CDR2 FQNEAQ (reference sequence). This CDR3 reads CASSPNSTDTQYF. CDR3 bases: TGTGCCAGCAGTCCTAACTCCACAGATACGCAGTATTTT.

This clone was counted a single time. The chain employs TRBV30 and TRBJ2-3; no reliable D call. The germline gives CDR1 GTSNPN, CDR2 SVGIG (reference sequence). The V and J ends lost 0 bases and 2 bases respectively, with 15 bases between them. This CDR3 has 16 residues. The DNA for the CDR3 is TGTGCCTGGAGTGTACGTCAGAATTCTCCCACAGATACGCAGTATTTT. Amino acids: CAWSVRQNSPTDTQYF.

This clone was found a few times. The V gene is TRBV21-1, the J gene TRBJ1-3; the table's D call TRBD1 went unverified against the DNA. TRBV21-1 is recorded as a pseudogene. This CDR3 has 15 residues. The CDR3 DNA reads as TGTGCCAGCAGCAAAGAGACAGGGAATGGAAACACCATATATTTT. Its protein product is CASSKETGNGNTIYF.

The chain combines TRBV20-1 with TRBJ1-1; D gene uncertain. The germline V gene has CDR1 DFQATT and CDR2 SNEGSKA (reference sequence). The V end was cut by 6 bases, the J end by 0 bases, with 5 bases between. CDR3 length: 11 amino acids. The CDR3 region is CSASLNTEAFF. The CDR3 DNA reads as TGCAGTGCGTCTTTGAACACTGAAGCTTTCTTT.